Included here is one T cell receptor beta chain sequence, with context. The V end lost 4 bases, the J end lost 6 bases, and 19 bases lay between the germline ends. Germline V gives CDR1 SQVTM, CDR2 ANQGSEA. This CDR3 comprises 14 residues. The entry originates in a study of T-cell reconstitution after alpha-beta-depleted transplantation in children. As it was prepared, the TCRbeta library received unique molecular identifiers. Using its own MiXCR run on the PCR reads, TCRdb lists one record per CDR3 protein. Of about 370,000 distinct CDR3 sequences in the sample, about 20% were seen once. The J gene is TRBJ2-7, the V gene TRBV29-1; D is ambiguous. The sequence was collected from a human donor who donated a stem cell graft to a child with acute myeloid leukemia. This specimen was PBMCs from the stem cell graft donor, taken from the stem cell graft. Here the CDR3 reads CSVGAGYGFFEQYF. CDR3 DNA: TGCAGCGTTGGGGCAGGATACGGTTTTTTCGAGCAGTACTTC.